The 7 T cell receptor beta chains reported below all come from one sample, sequenced in a study of response to subunit inactivated influenza vaccine. Each CDR3 protein is one row after TCRdb ran MiXCR on the RT-PCR reads. The sample records hundreds of thousands of distinct CDR3 sequences, approximately 18% being singletons. The sequenced sample was PBMCs from blood, obtained about 5 days after vaccination. These receptors all come from a man aged 45-65 years who received an inactivated influenza vaccine.

The gene calls are TRBV2 and TRBJ2-3, with D hard to call. Germline V CDR1 and CDR2: SNHLY, FYNNEI. This CDR3 has 14 residues. The V end lost 2 bases, the J end lost 2 bases, and 8 bases lay between the germline ends. The CDR3 nucleotides are TGTGCCAGCAGTGAATATGGTGACACAGATACGCAGTATTTT. It encodes CASSEYGDTDTQYF.

This clonotype was seen just once. The chain has TRBV6-2 or TRBV6-3 and TRBJ1-1, with D possibly being TRBD1 (5 bases). CDR1 is MNHEY, CDR2 SVGEGT, per germline. The V end was cut by 2 bases, the J end by 7 bases, with 11 bases between. The CDR3 length is 13 residues. CDR3 amino acids: CASSYAGRGEAFF. The CDR3 nucleotides are TGTGCCAGCAGTTACGCAGGGAGAGGTGAAGCTTTCTTT.

This clonotype was picked up many times. The J gene is TRBJ1-5, the V gene TRBV4-3, with a tentative D call TRBD1 (6 bases). Germline-derived CDR1 and CDR2 are LGHNA and YSLEER. CDR3 length equals 16 residues. The V and J ends lost 0 bases and 1 base respectively, with 10 bases between them. This CDR3 is CASSQEAGHSNQPQHF. The DNA for the CDR3 is TGCGCCAGCAGCCAAGAGGCGGGACACAGCAATCAGCCCCAGCATTTT.

This clonotype was found once. This sequence joins TRBV27 and TRBJ2-3, with 9 positions matching TRBD2. V shed 7 bases and J 4 bases; nucleotides not matched to a gene: 12. CDR3 length: 16 residues. The germline V gene encodes CDR1 MNHEY and CDR2 SMNVEV (reference sequence). CDR3 bases: TGTGCCAGCACCAAATGGACTAGCGTCGGGGCAGATACGCAGTATTTT. This sequence encodes CASTKWTSVGADTQYF.

In this sample, this clonotype turned up once. The gene calls are TRBV6-6 and TRBJ1-5; D is undetermined. Germline assignment: CDR1 MNHNY and CDR2 SVGAGI (reference sequence). The CDR3 totals 13 residues. V was trimmed by 8 bases and J by 0 bases, leaving 8 bases between them. The CDR3 is CASVGISNQPQHF. The CDR3 DNA follows: TGTGCCAGCGTCGGAATTAGCAATCAGCCCCAGCATTTT.

This clonotype was picked up many times. One junction end disagrees with the germline gene, perhaps due to a read error. The chain is built from TRBV5-1 and TRBJ2-3, with D perhaps matching TRBD1 (5 bases). The CDR3 contains 12 residues. CDR1 is SGHRS and CDR2 is YFSETQ in the germline V gene. CDR3 bases: TGTGCCAGCAGCTTAGGGGCAGATACGCAGTATTTT. Translated: CASSLGADTQYF.

The chain uses TRBV12-3 or TRBV12-4 and TRBJ2-6; D unclear. The CDR3 consists of 15 residues. V was shortened by 3 bases and J by 0 bases, with 6 bases between the two germline ends. The CDR3 bases are TGTGCCAGCAGTTTTTTGAGCTCTGGGGCCAACGTCCTGACTTTC. This encodes CASSFLSSGANVLTF.